Listed below are T cell receptor beta chains from one sample, sequenced in a study of blood T cell repertoires in COVID-19. Clones were read by immunoSEQ multiplex PCR, and TCRdb kept only the in-frame ones, dropping some. The sample lists some 240,000 clones; 75% to 90% were seen once. Material: peripheral blood. The receptors were gathered from a woman in her 70s with COVID-19, enrolled during active disease. Each CDR3 is given with its conserved first and last residue. The order of the fields is D gene, J gene, clone size, V gene, CDR3 DNA, CDR3 protein. A D gene is named only where the DNA matches it firmly. Some rows have no size entry. The others give once, few or many, or a class for an expanded clone.

>TRBD1|TRBJ1-2|-|TRBV4-2
TGTGCCAGCAGCCAATCAATTCCTGACAGGGGGCCTGGCTACACCTTC
CASSQSIPDRGPGYTF
>TRBD2|TRBJ2-3|-|TRBV14
TGTGCCAGCAGCCAAGGTAGCGCGACTAGCGGGAGGGCCGGCACAGATACGCAGTATTTT
CASSQGSATSGRAGTDTQYF
>-|TRBJ1-5|-|TRBV6-5
TGTGCCAGCACCCAAGACATTCCCCTTAATCAGCCCCAGCATTTT
CASTQDIPLNQPQHF
>TRBD2|TRBJ2-1|-|TRBV19
TGTGCCAGTAGTATAAGATCGGGAGCGGGAGGTAGGAGTGAGCAGTTCTTC
CASSIRSGAGGRSEQFF
>TRBD2|TRBJ2-1|-|TRBV6-4
TGTGCCAGCCGTCGTAGCGGGACTTCCTACAATGAGCAGTTCTTC
CASRRSGTSYNEQFF
>TRBD1|TRBJ2-7|-|TRBV7-6
TGTGCCAGCAGCGCGGGGACAGGGGGCATATACGAGCAGTACTTC
CASSAGTGGIYEQYF
>TRBD1|TRBJ2-1|-|TRBV27
TGTGCCAGCAGTTACCAGGCGAGGGGGCACAATGAGCAGTTCTTC
CASSYQARGHNEQFF
>-|TRBJ2-5|once|TRBV3-1/TRBV3-2
TGTGCCAGCAGTTTAGGCGAGGTGGAGACCCAGTACTTC
CASSLGEVETQYF
>-|TRBJ1-5|-|TRBV19
TGTGCCAGTAGTATCTCTAATGCAGGGCTTCAGCCCCAGCATTTT
CASSISNAGLQPQHF
>-|TRBJ1-3|few|TRBV14
TGTGCCAGCAGCCCCCTCCCTGGAAACACCATATATTTT
CASSPLPGNTIYF
>TRBD1|TRBJ1-4|-|TRBV11-3
TGTGCCAGCAGCTTAGTCGCCGGGACAGGGGTCGAAAAACTGTTTTTT
CASSLVAGTGVEKLFF
>-|TRBJ1-5|-|TRBV19
TGTGCCAGTGGGGATGGGAGAGGGTCTCAGCCCCAGCATTTT
CASGDGRGSQPQHF
>TRBD1|TRBJ1-5|few|TRBV30
TGTGCCTGGCAGGGGGTCGGGAATCAGCCCCAGCATTTT
CAWQGVGNQPQHF